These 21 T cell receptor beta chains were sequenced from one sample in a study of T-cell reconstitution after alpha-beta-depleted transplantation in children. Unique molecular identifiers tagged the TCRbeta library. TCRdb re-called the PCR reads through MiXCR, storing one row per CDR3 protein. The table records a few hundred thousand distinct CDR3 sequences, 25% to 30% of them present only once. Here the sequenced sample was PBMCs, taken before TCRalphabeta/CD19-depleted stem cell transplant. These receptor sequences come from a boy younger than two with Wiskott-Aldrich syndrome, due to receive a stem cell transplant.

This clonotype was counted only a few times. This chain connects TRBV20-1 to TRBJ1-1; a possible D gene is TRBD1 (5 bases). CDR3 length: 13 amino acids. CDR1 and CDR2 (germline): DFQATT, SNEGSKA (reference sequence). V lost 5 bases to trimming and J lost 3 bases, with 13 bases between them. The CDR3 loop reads CSAPRRGYTEAFF. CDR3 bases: TGCAGTGCTCCACGAAGGGGTTACACTGAAGCTTTCTTT.

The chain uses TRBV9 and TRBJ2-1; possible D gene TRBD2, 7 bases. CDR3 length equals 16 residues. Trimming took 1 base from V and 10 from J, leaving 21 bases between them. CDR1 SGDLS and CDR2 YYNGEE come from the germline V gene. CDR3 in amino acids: CASSVRGGTSPSEQFF. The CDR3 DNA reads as TGTGCCAGCAGCGTAAGGGGGGGGACCTCCCCCTCGGAGCAGTTCTTC.

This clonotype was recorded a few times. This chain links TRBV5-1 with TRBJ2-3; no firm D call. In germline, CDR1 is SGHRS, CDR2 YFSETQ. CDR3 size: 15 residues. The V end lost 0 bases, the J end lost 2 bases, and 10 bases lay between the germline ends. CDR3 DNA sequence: TGCGCCAGCAGCTTGGGTGGCGGCTACACAGATACGCAGTATTTT. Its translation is CASSLGGGYTDTQYF.

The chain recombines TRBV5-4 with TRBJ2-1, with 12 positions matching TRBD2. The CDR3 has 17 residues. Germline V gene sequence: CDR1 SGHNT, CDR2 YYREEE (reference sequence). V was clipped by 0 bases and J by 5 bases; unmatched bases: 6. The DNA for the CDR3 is TGTGCCAGCAGCTTGGCCCGCGGACTAGCGGGGAACAATGAGCAGTTCTTC. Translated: CASSLARGLAGNNEQFF.

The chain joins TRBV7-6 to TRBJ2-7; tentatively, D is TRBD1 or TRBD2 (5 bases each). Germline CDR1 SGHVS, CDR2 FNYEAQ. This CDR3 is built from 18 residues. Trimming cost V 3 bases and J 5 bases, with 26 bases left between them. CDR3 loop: CASSLGTWVDGKVHEQYF. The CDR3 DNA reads TGTGCCAGCAGCTTGGGGACCTGGGTGGACGGTAAGGTCCACGAGCAGTACTTC.

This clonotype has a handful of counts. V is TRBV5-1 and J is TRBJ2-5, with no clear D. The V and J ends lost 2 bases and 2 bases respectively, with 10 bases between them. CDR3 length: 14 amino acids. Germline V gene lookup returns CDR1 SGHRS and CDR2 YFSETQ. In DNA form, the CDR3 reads TGCGCCAGCAGCTTTAGGTTCTCACAAGAGACCCAGTACTTC. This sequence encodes CASSFRFSQETQYF.

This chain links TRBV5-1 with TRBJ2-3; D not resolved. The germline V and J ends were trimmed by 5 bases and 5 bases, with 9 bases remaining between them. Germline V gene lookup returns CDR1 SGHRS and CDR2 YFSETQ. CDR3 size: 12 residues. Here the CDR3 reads CASRLQGDTQYF. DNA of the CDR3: TGCGCCAGCAGGCTACAAGGAGATACGCAGTATTTT. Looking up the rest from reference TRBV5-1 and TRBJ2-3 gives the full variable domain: KAGVTQTPRYLIKTRGQQVTLSCSPISGHRSVSWYQQTPGQGLQFLFEYFSETQRNKGNFPGRFSGRQFSNSRSEMNVSTLELGDSALYLCASRLQGDTQYFGPGTRLTVL.

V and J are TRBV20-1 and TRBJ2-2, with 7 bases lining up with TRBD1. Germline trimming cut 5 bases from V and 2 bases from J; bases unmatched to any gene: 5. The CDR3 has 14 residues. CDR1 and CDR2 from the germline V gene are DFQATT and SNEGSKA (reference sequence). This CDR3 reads CSAGGQKNTGELFF. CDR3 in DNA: TGCAGTGCTGGGGGACAGAAAAACACCGGGGAGCTGTTTTTT.

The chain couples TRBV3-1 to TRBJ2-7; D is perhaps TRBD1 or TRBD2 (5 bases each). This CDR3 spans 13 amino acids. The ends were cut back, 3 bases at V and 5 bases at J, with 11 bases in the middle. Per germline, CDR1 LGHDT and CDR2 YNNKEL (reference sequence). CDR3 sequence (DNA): TGTGCCAGCAGCCAGGGGGTTTGGGACGAGCAGTACTTC. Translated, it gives CASSQGVWDEQYF.

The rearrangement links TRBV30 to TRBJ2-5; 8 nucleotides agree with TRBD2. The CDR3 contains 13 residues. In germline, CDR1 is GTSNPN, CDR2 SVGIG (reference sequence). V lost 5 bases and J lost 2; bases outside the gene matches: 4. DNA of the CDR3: TGTGCCTGGGGGAGACTAGCGCAAGAGACCCAGTACTTC. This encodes CAWGRLAQETQYF.

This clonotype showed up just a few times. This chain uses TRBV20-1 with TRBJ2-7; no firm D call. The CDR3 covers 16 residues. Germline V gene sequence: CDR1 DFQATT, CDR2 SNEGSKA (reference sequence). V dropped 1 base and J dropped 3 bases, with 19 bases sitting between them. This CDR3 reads CSARGPWAELHYEQYF. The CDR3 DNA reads TGCAGTGCTAGAGGTCCCTGGGCGGAACTACACTACGAGCAGTACTTC.

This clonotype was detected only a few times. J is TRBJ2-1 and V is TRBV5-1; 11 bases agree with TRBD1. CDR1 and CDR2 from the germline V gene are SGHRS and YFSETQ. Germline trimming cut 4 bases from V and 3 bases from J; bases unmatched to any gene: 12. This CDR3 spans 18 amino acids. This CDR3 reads CASSAGQGVWVGYNEQFF. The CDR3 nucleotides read TGCGCCAGCAGCGCGGGACAGGGGGTGTGGGTGGGCTACAATGAGCAGTTCTTC.

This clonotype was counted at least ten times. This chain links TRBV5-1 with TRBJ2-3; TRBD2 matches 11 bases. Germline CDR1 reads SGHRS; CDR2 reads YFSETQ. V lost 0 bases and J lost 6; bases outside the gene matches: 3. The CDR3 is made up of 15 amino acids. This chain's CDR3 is CASSLGLAGPDTQYF. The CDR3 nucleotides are TGCGCCAGCAGCTTGGGACTAGCGGGACCCGATACGCAGTATTTT. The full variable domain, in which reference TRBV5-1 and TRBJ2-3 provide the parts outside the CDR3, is KAGVTQTPRYLIKTRGQQVTLSCSPISGHRSVSWYQQTPGQGLQFLFEYFSETQRNKGNFPGRFSGRQFSNSRSEMNVSTLELGDSALYLCASSLGLAGPDTQYFGPGTRLTVL.

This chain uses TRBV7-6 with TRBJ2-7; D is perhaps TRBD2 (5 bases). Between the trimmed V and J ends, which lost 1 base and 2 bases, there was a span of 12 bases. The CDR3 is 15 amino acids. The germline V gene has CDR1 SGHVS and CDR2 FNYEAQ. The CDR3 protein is CASSLGSAQPYEQYF. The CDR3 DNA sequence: TGTGCCAGCAGCTTAGGTAGCGCCCAGCCCTACGAGCAGTACTTC. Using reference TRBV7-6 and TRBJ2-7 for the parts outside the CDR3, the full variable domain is GAGVSQSPRYKVTKRGQDVALRCDPISGHVSLYWYRQALGQGPEFLTYFNYEAQQDKSGLPNDRFSAERPEGSISTLTIQRTEQRDSAMYRCASSLGSAQPYEQYFGPGTRLTVT.

CDR3 sequence (DNA): TGCGCCAGCAGCGCGTGGTTGGGGGATGGGGACGAGCAGTACTTC. Protein sequence: CASSAWLGDGDEQYF. The V and J genes are TRBV5-1 and TRBJ2-7; either TRBD1 or TRBD2 may fit D (5 bases each). The CDR3 is 15 residues long. Trimming took 4 bases from V and 5 from J, leaving 19 bases between them. Germline V gene lookup returns CDR1 SGHRS and CDR2 YFSETQ.

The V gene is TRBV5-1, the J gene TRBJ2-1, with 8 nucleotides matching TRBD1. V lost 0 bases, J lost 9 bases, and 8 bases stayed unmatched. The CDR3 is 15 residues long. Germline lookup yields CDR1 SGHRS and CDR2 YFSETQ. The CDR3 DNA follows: TGCGCCAGCAGCTTGGGCGGGACAGGTCGTCGTGAGCAGTTCTTC. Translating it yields CASSLGGTGRREQFF.

The CDR3 nucleotides are TGTGCCAGCAGTACTCTAGGACAGGTCCCCCCGTACTTC. It codes for CASSTLGQVPPYF. The V gene is TRBV12-3 or TRBV12-4, the J gene TRBJ2-7; 7 nucleotides align to TRBD1. With 5 bases clipped from V and 12 bases from J, the junction kept 13 bases outside the gene matches. The CDR3 totals 13 residues.

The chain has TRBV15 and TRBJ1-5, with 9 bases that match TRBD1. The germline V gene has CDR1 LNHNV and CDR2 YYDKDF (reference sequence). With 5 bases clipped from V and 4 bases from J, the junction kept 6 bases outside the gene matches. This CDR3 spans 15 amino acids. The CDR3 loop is CATSRDRDLNQPQHF. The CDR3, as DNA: TGTGCCACCAGCCGGGACAGGGATCTAAATCAGCCCCAGCATTTT.

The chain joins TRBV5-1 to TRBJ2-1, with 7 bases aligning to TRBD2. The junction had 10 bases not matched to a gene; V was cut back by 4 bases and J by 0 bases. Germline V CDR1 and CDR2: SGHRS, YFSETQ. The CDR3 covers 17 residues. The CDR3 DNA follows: TGCGCCAGCAGCCGCCCAATTAGCGGGCTCTCCTACAATGAGCAGTTCTTC. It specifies CASSRPISGLSYNEQFF.

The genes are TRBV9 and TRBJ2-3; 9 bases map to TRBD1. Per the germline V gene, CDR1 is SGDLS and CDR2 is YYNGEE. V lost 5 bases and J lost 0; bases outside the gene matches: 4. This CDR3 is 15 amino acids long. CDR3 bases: TGTGCCAGCAGTGCGACAGGGGGGAGCACAGATACGCAGTATTTT. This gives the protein CASSATGGSTDTQYF. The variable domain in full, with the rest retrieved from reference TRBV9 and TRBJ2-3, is DSGVTQTPKHLITATGQRVTLRCSPRSGDLSVYWYQQSLDQGLQFLIQYYNGEERAKGNILERFSAQQFPDLHSELNLSSLELGDSALYFCASSATGGSTDTQYFGPGTRLTVL.

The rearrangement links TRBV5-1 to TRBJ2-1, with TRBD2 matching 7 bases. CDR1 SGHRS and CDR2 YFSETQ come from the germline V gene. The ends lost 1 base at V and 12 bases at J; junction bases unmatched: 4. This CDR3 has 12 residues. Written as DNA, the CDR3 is TGCGCCAGCAGCTTGAGCGGGACGTCGCAGTTCTTC. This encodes CASSLSGTSQFF.